Below are 26 T cell receptor beta chains sequenced from a single sample in a study of blood T cell repertoires in COVID-19. The data were produced by immunoSEQ multiplex PCR, yet TCRdb's version contains in-frame clones alone and is incomplete. The data contain some 270,000 clones, roughly 88% of them singletons. The sample was peripheral blood. These receptors were obtained from an elderly woman with COVID-19, enrolled during active disease.

The rearrangement joins TRBV29-1 to TRBJ1-4, with D perhaps matching TRBD1 (6 bases). The CDR3 is made up of 16 amino acids. Trimming removed 5 bases from V and 8 bases from J, with 24 bases in between. Germline V gene data show CDR1 as SQVTM and CDR2 as ANQGSEA. The CDR3 protein is CSVSGHTGNLAEKLFF. In DNA, the CDR3 is TGCAGCGTTTCCGGGCATACAGGGAATTTAGCGGAAAAACTGTTTTTT.

The chain carries TRBV28 and TRBJ2-1, with 7 bases matching TRBD2. Germline V CDR1 and CDR2: MDHEN, SYDVKM. The CDR3 is 15 residues long. The ends lost 1 base at V and 5 bases at J; junction bases unmatched: 5. The CDR3 DNA follows: TGTGCCAGCAGTTTATTCGGGACTAATAACAATGAGCAGTTCTTC. This gives the protein CASSLFGTNNNEQFF.

This chain connects TRBV3-1 (or the pseudogene TRBV3-2) to TRBJ2-2; no definite D call. From germline, CDR1 is LGHDT and CDR2 YNNKEL (reference sequence). This CDR3 is built from 13 residues. V dropped 8 bases and J dropped 5 bases, with 12 bases sitting between them. For the CDR3, the DNA is TGTGCCAGCCGGCGGCCAAAAACCGGGGAGCTGTTTTTT. As protein: CASRRPKTGELFF.

This rearrangement joins TRBV7-2 to TRBJ2-5, with 7 positions matching TRBD1. Trimming cost V 5 bases and J 0 bases; bases outside gene matches: 3. Germline V gene lookup returns CDR1 SGHTA and CDR2 FQGNSA. The CDR3 covers 14 residues. Written as DNA, the CDR3 is TGTGCCAGCAGCCAAGGGGGCTACCAAGAGACCCAGTACTTC. Amino acids: CASSQGGYQETQYF.

V usage is TRBV19 and J usage is TRBJ1-5, with 9 bases that match TRBD1. The J segment lost 0 bases and the V segment lost 6 bases, leaving 3 bases of the junction unmatched. Per the germline V gene, CDR1 is LNHDA and CDR2 is SQIVND (reference sequence). This CDR3 region has 15 residues. As DNA, the CDR3 is TGTGCCAGTAGGGGGACAGGGAGTAGCAATCAGCCCCAGCATTTT. Translated: CASRGTGSSNQPQHF.

The rearrangement joins TRBV6-5 to TRBJ1-1; maybe TRBD1 (5 bases). The V and J ends lost 6 bases and 0 bases respectively, with 14 bases between them. The CDR3 extends over 15 amino acids. Germline V lookup: CDR1 MNHEY, CDR2 SVGAGI. CDR3 DNA: TGTGCCAGCAGGCGTCGGACACCGATGAACACTGAAGCTTTCTTT. Translation gives CASRRRTPMNTEAFF.

This chain links TRBV28 with TRBJ1-4, with TRBD1 matching over 7 bases. V lost 5 bases and J lost 4; bases outside the gene matches: 4. Germline V gene lookup returns CDR1 MDHEN and CDR2 SYDVKM. This CDR3 region has 14 residues. CDR3 region: CASSQWDSNEKLFF. CDR3 in DNA: TGTGCCAGCAGTCAATGGGACAGTAATGAAAAACTGTTTTTT.

The J gene is TRBJ2-1, the V gene TRBV19; TRBD2 agrees at 7 bases. The CDR3 is 14 amino acids. Germline V gives CDR1 LNHDA, CDR2 SQIVND (reference sequence). V lost 5 bases and J lost 3; bases outside the gene matches: 4. CDR3 amino acids: CASSPAGDYNEQFF. CDR3 nucleotide sequence: TGTGCCAGTAGTCCCGCGGGGGACTACAATGAGCAGTTCTTC.

This chain links TRBV10-3 with TRBJ2-2; D is possibly TRBD2 (6 bases). Trimming took off 2 bases at V and 7 bases at J, with 14 bases between the two ends. CDR3 length: 15 amino acids. CDR1 is ENHRY and CDR2 is SYGVKD in the germline V gene. CDR3: CAISESGGEVGELFF. CDR3 bases: TGTGCCATCAGTGAGAGTGGAGGGGAGGTCGGGGAGCTGTTTTTT.

CDR3 DNA sequence: TGTGCCAGCAGCCAAGAATTCGCCGGGGAGCTGTTTTTT. It is translated as CASSQEFAGELFF. The chain has TRBV4-2 and TRBJ2-2; no firm D call. V was trimmed by 0 bases and J by 6 bases, leaving 5 bases between them. The CDR3 is 13 residues long. The V gene's germline CDR1 is LGHNA and CDR2 YNFKEQ.

The chain has TRBV3-1 (or the pseudogene TRBV3-2) and TRBJ2-1, with a possible D match to TRBD1 (6 bases). Per the germline V gene, CDR1 is LGHDT and CDR2 is YNNKEL (reference sequence). Deletions cut 1 base from V and 9 bases from J, with 19 bases between. CDR3 length equals 16 residues. In DNA form, the CDR3 reads TGTGCCAGCAGCCAAGCGAGGTCTTTGGGGGCCGGTGAGCAGTTCTTC. Translated, it gives CASSQARSLGAGEQFF.

The chain employs TRBV19 and TRBJ2-3; D may be TRBD2 (5 bases). Germline CDR1 LNHDA, CDR2 SQIVND (reference sequence). This CDR3 has 16 residues. V was trimmed by 2 bases and J by 0 bases, leaving 12 bases between them. This CDR3 reads CASSISGRGSTDTQYF. CDR3 in DNA: TGTGCCAGTAGTATATCGGGTCGGGGAAGCACAGATACGCAGTATTTT.

The chain carries TRBV19 and TRBJ1-5; 10 nucleotides line up with TRBD1. V gave up 7 bases and J gave up 6 bases; unmatched junction bases: 9. Looked up from germline, CDR1 is LNHDA and CDR2 is SQIVND (reference sequence). The CDR3 has 15 residues. In DNA form, the CDR3 reads TGTGCCAGTACCCCGGGACAGGGGTACGGTCAGCCCCAGCATTTT. This codes for CASTPGQGYGQPQHF.

This clone was observed a single time. The V and J genes are TRBV2 and TRBJ1-1; D is unclear. The germline V and J ends were trimmed by 8 bases and 5 bases, with 27 bases remaining between them. CDR3 size: 17 residues. In germline, CDR1 is SNHLY, CDR2 FYNNEI. The CDR3 spells CASRSPARPRSGTEAFF. CDR3 DNA sequence: TGTGCCAGCCGTAGCCCGGCCAGGCCCCGTTCGGGAACTGAAGCTTTCTTT.

The chain couples TRBV7-8 to TRBJ2-1; 11 bases line up with TRBD2. The CDR3 covers 15 residues. Germline V gives CDR1 SGHVS, CDR2 FQNEAQ. V dropped 5 bases and J dropped 6; count of bases not matched to a gene: 6. CDR3: CASSGSGGAINEQFF. The CDR3 nucleotides are TGTGCCAGCAGCGGTAGCGGGGGGGCCATCAATGAGCAGTTCTTC.

The chain combines TRBV3-1 (or the pseudogene TRBV3-2) with TRBJ2-7; possible D gene TRBD1, 6 bases. Germline CDR1 reads LGHDT; CDR2 reads YNNKEL (reference sequence). This CDR3 comprises 12 residues. Trimming took 3 bases from V and 6 from J, leaving 9 bases between them. For the CDR3, the DNA is TGTGCCAGCAGCCAGGACAGTCGCGAGCAGTACTTC. This codes for CASSQDSREQYF.

With respect to this clone: Other DNA sequences in the same sample also yield this CDR3. The gene calls are TRBV12-3 or TRBV12-4 and TRBJ1-6; D is unclear. The CDR3 runs 13 residues. V was cut by 0 bases and J by 5 bases, with 2 bases left in between. CDR3 coding DNA: TGTGCCAGCAGTTTAGCCGATAATTCACCCCTCCACTTT. Translation gives CASSLADNSPLHF.

This rearrangement joins TRBV18 to TRBJ2-5, with a tentative D call TRBD2 (5 bases). Germline V CDR1 and CDR2: KGHSH, LQKENI. The CDR3 consists of 14 residues. V dropped 3 bases and J dropped 4 bases, with 12 bases sitting between them. CDR3: CASSPFSGGETQYF. The CDR3 nucleotides read TGTGCCAGCTCACCCTTCTCAGGAGGAGAGACCCAGTACTTC.

This sequence joins TRBV12-3 or TRBV12-4 and TRBJ1-1; D perhaps matches TRBD1 (5 bases). Trimming left V 5 bases short and J 3 bases short, with 7 bases between. CDR3 size: 12 residues. The CDR3 reads CASSPGYTEAFF. The CDR3 DNA reads TGTGCCAGCAGTCCAGGGTACACTGAAGCTTTCTTT.

The gene calls are TRBV6-5 and TRBJ2-5; 7 nucleotides line up with TRBD1. The CDR3 sequence is 14 residues long. Germline V lookup: CDR1 MNHEY, CDR2 SVGAGI. V shed 4 bases and J 2 bases; nucleotides not matched to a gene: 4. DNA for the CDR3: TGTGCCAGCAGTTCGACAGGGAAGCAAGAGACCCAGTACTTC. This gives the protein CASSSTGKQETQYF.

V and J are TRBV29-1 and TRBJ2-1, with 12 positions matching TRBD2. J was trimmed by 6 bases and V by 6 bases; bases with no gene match: 3. Germline V gene data show CDR1 as SQVTM and CDR2 as ANQGSEA. The CDR3 loop spans 13 amino acids. CDR3 amino acids: CSVTSGGPNEQFF. The CDR3, as DNA: TGCAGCGTCACTAGCGGGGGGCCCAATGAGCAGTTCTTC.

The chain links TRBV6-6 to TRBJ2-2, with 8 bases matching TRBD1. Losses at the gene ends were 11 bases for V and 5 bases for J; bases not matched to a gene: 10. Germline CDR1 reads MNHNY; CDR2 reads SVGAGI (reference sequence). This CDR3 is built from 14 residues. CDR3 DNA sequence: TGTGCCTCCTCGGACAGGGAAGGGACCGGGGAGCTGTTTTTT. As protein: CASSDREGTGELFF.

This clone was seen more than once but under ten times. J is TRBJ1-3 and V is TRBV29-1, with D tentatively TRBD1 (6 bases). The germline CDR1 and CDR2 sequences are SQVTM and ANQGSEA. The V end was cut by 8 bases, the J end by 4 bases, with 12 bases between. This CDR3 contains 12 residues. In DNA, the CDR3 is TGCAGCCGGGGACATATGGGAAACACCATATATTTT. The encoded protein is CSRGHMGNTIYF.

The CDR3 here is CASSAPGQNTGELFF. DNA of the CDR3: TGTGCCAGCAGCGCCCCGGGACAAAACACCGGGGAGCTGTTTTTT. The chain combines TRBV9 with TRBJ2-2, with D possibly matching TRBD1 (6 bases). The CDR3 sequence is 15 residues long. Germline values: CDR1 SGDLS, CDR2 YYNGEE. Trimming removed 3 bases from V and 2 bases from J, with 11 bases in between.

This rearrangement joins TRBV5-6 to TRBJ1-3; D uncertain. CDR1 is SGHDT and CDR2 is YYEEEE in the germline V gene. The CDR3 runs to 17 residues. V was cut by 2 bases and J by 8 bases, with 23 bases left in between. CDR3 region: CASSFLDSYLGVDTIYF. The CDR3 DNA sequence: TGTGCCAGCAGCTTCCTGGACTCCTACCTTGGGGTAGACACCATATATTTT.

This chain uses TRBV28 with TRBJ1-5; D unclear. Germline V gene lookup returns CDR1 MDHEN and CDR2 SYDVKM. The ends were cut back, 7 bases at V and 7 bases at J, with 20 bases in the middle. The CDR3 has 15 residues. In nucleotides, the CDR3 is TGTGCCAGCAACCCCGGGTCGATAAGCCAACAGCCCCAGCATTTT. Residues: CASNPGSISQQPQHF.